Below, 2 T cell receptor beta chains from the same sample are listed, as sequenced in a study of T cell repertoires in cytomegalovirus infection. Each CDR3 protein is one row after TCRdb ran MiXCR on the reads. This sample yields around 450,000 distinct CDR3 sequences, of which approximately 31% are seen a single time; roughly 15% belongs to the top ten. Input material: PBMCs. The receptors were sampled from a human donor in good health (CMV status not recorded). Some clones in this sample may be carry-over from other donors' samples.

Worth noting for this clonotype: One end of the junction does not line up with germline, which may come from a read error. The V and J genes are TRBV7-2 and TRBJ1-4; TRBD1 matches at 9 bases. The germline V gene has CDR1 SGHTA and CDR2 FQGNSA. The CDR3 has 15 amino acids. The chain's CDR3 is CASSPWDRVFEKMFF. The CDR3 region has the DNA TGTGCCAGCAGCCCTTGGGACAGGGTATTTGAAAAAATGTTTTTT.

This clonotype was seen only once. A much bigger clone sits one base away, suggesting this may be a read error. Here the CDR3 omits its conserved ending phenylalanine or tryptophan, so a read error is the likely source. The CDR3 region is CASSLGPAGLHEQYL. The CDR3 DNA reads TGTGCCAGCAGCTTAGGGCCAGCGGGGTTACACGAGCAGTACTTA. The rearrangement joins TRBV7-2 to TRBJ2-7, with 7 bases identical to TRBD2. The CDR3 totals 15 residues. J was trimmed by 5 bases and V by 1 base; bases with no gene match: 8. CDR1 SGHTA and CDR2 FQGNSA come from the germline V gene.